The 28 T cell receptor beta chains given below trace back to one sample, sequenced in a study of control samples from healthy donors and cancer patients. Libraries were prepared by immunoSEQ multiplex PCR; TCRdb keeps only in-frame clonotypes and omits some of them. The sample shows approximately 82,000 clones, around 87% of them seen only once. The sequenced sample consisted of blood. These receptors all stem from a man aged 50-59 years in good health.

The gene calls are TRBV25-1 and TRBJ1-4; D possibly corresponds to TRBD1 (5 bases). This CDR3 has 17 amino acids. CDR1 MGHDK and CDR2 SYGVNS come from the germline V gene. V lost 2 bases and J lost 7, with 20 bases in between. In nucleotides, the CDR3 is TGTGCCAGCAGTGAAATGACGGGACTGCGGGGCGTTGAAAAACTGTTTTTT. This sequence encodes CASSEMTGLRGVEKLFF.

This sequence joins TRBV15 and TRBJ2-5, with D perhaps TRBD2 (6 bases). In germline, CDR1 is LNHNV, CDR2 YYDKDF (reference sequence). Trimming removed 5 bases at V and 1 base at J, with 11 bases between. CDR3 length: 14 amino acids. CDR3 nucleotides: TGTGCCACCAGCCGGGGGAGCGTCCAAGAGACCCAGTACTTC. Translating gives CATSRGSVQETQYF.

The chain employs TRBV15 and TRBJ2-2, with TRBD1 matching 8 bases. Unmatched junction bases numbered 7, after V lost 7 bases and J lost 3 bases. Germline CDR1 and CDR2: LNHNV and YYDKDF (reference sequence). The CDR3 consists of 15 residues. The CDR3 region has the DNA TGTGCCACCAAACGACAGGGGCTTGACACCGGGGAGCTGTTTTTT. Residues: CATKRQGLDTGELFF.

The rearrangement links TRBV18 to TRBJ1-5; D might be TRBD1 (6 bases). CDR1 and CDR2 (germline): KGHSH, LQKENI. The CDR3 extends over 16 amino acids. V lost 3 bases to trimming and J lost 6 bases, with 18 bases between them. The CDR3 protein is CASSPGLQGGGQPQHF. The CDR3 region has the DNA TGTGCCAGCTCACCGGGTTTACAGGGTGGCGGTCAGCCCCAGCATTTT.

The rearrangement uses TRBV15 and TRBJ2-3, with unresolved D. Germline V gene lookup returns CDR1 LNHNV and CDR2 YYDKDF (reference sequence). V was clipped by 3 bases and J by 4 bases, with 11 bases between them. The CDR3 loop spans 14 amino acids. The CDR3 bases are TGTGCCACCAGCAGGCGGATGAATGCAGATACGCAGTATTTT. It specifies CATSRRMNADTQYF. The full variable domain, with the rest looked up from reference TRBV15 and TRBJ2-3, is DAMVIQNPRYQVTQFGKPVTLSCSQTLNHNVMYWYQQKSSQAPKLLFHYYDKDFNNEADTPDNFQSRRPNTSFCFLDIRSPGLGDTAMYLCATSRRMNADTQYFGPGTRLTVL.

The chain couples TRBV6-5 to TRBJ2-5, with a possible D match to TRBD1 (6 bases). V was clipped by 6 bases and J by 0 bases, with 8 bases between them. The CDR3 covers 13 residues. The germline CDR1 and CDR2 sequences are MNHEY and SVGAGI. CDR3 coding DNA: TGTGCCAGCAGCACAGGGAACCAAGAGACCCAGTACTTC. It specifies CASSTGNQETQYF.

This clone was seen only once. The chain combines TRBV5-1 with TRBJ2-1; possibly TRBD1 for D (6 bases). The CDR3 covers 16 residues. Germline CDR1 and CDR2: SGHRS and YFSETQ. V was trimmed by 0 bases and J by 6 bases, leaving 16 bases between them. CDR3 region: CASSLGGTSGANEQFF. The CDR3 DNA reads as TGCGCCAGCAGCTTGGGTGGAACATCAGGGGCCAATGAGCAGTTCTTC.

The CDR3 reads CASSRTDNQPQHF. CDR3 nucleotide sequence: TGTGCCAGCAGCCGGACGGACAATCAGCCCCAGCATTTT. This sequence joins TRBV3-1 (or the pseudogene TRBV3-2) and TRBJ1-5, with D hard to call. Germline V gives CDR1 LGHDT, CDR2 YNNKEL (reference sequence). V was clipped by 4 bases and J by 3 bases, with 7 bases between them. The CDR3 runs to 13 residues.

This chain links TRBV7-9 with TRBJ1-1; D ambiguous. The CDR3 runs to 12 residues. V lost 5 bases to trimming and J lost 6 bases, with 10 bases between them. From germline, CDR1 is SEHNR and CDR2 FQNEAQ (reference sequence). The chain's CDR3 is CASSLSPPEAFF. The CDR3 nucleotides read TGTGCCAGCAGCCTCAGTCCTCCTGAAGCTTTCTTT. The full variable domain, completed using reference TRBV7-9 and TRBJ1-1, is DTGVSQNPRHKITKRGQNVTFRCDPISEHNRLYWYRQTLGQGPEFLTYFQNEAQLEKSRLLSDRFSAERPKGSFSTLEIQRTEQGDSAMYLCASSLSPPEAFFGQGTRLTVV.

The chain is built from TRBV3-1 (or the pseudogene TRBV3-2) and TRBJ2-1; D is possibly TRBD1 (7 bases). CDR3 length: 14 amino acids. The V gene lost 1 base and the J gene lost 14 bases, with 18 bases spanning the gap. Germline CDR1 LGHDT, CDR2 YNNKEL (reference sequence). The CDR3 nucleotides are TGTGCCAGCAGCCAAGCCGTCGACAGGGAGGAGAAGTTCTTC. Its protein product is CASSQAVDREEKFF.

The J gene is TRBJ2-2, the V gene TRBV19, with D perhaps matching TRBD2 (5 bases). Per germline, CDR1 LNHDA and CDR2 SQIVND (reference sequence). Trimming shortened V by 9 bases and J by 6 bases, and 17 bases separated the two germline ends. This CDR3 is 14 amino acids long. The CDR3 is CASSPGWKAGELFF. DNA of the CDR3: TGTGCCAGCTCACCGGGATGGAAGGCCGGGGAGCTGTTTTTT.

This chain uses TRBV7-9 with TRBJ1-3; D may be TRBD1 (5 bases). CDR1 is SEHNR and CDR2 is FQNEAQ in the germline V gene (reference sequence). The length of the CDR3 is 16 residues. The ends were cut back, 5 bases at V and 0 bases at J, with 14 bases in the middle. CDR3 coding DNA: TGTGCCAGCAGCGATCTATGGGGCGACTCTGGAAACACCATATATTTT. Its protein is CASSDLWGDSGNTIYF.

The chain links TRBV2 to TRBJ2-3, with TRBD2 matching 7 bases. The length of the CDR3 is 15 residues. Germline V lookup: CDR1 SNHLY, CDR2 FYNNEI. V trimming: 7 bases; J trimming: 1 base; junction bases outside the gene matches: 8. The CDR3 DNA follows: TGTGCCAGCAATGTGCGGGGGACGGGCACAGATACGCAGTATTTT. Its translation: CASNVRGTGTDTQYF.

The rearrangement links TRBV27 to TRBJ2-1; a weak D match, TRBD1 (6 bases). This CDR3 is 13 amino acids long. The germline V gene encodes CDR1 MNHEY and CDR2 SMNVEV (reference sequence). V lost 5 bases, J lost 10 bases, and 15 bases lay in between. Here the CDR3 DNA reads TGTGCCAGCAGTCTCCGGGACATAGAAGAGCAGTTCTTC. Amino acid sequence: CASSLRDIEEQFF.

The chain has TRBV7-8 and TRBJ1-1, with TRBD1 matching over 7 bases. The CDR3 covers 13 residues. Trimming at V came to 7 bases and at J to 5 bases, leaving 7 bases not matched to a gene. CDR1 is SGHVS, CDR2 FQNEAQ, per germline. The CDR3 reads CASNRQGLTEAFF. CDR3 sequence (DNA): TGTGCCAGCAACCGACAGGGTTTGACTGAAGCTTTCTTT.

The chain is built from TRBV9 and TRBJ2-5; D might be TRBD1 (5 bases). The CDR3 runs to 14 residues. With 3 bases removed from V and 1 base from J, the gap between germline ends came to 10 bases. Germline CDR1 and CDR2: SGDLS and YYNGEE. For the CDR3, the DNA is TGTGCCAGCAGCGCGGACATCCTCCAAGAGACCCAGTACTTC. Translated, it gives CASSADILQETQYF.

The V call is TRBV4-2, the J call TRBJ2-7; possible D gene TRBD1, 6 bases. The CDR3 loop spans 15 amino acids. In germline, CDR1 is LGHNA, CDR2 YNFKEQ. Between the trimmed V and J ends, which lost 4 bases and 6 bases, there was a span of 19 bases. The CDR3 is CASSLLGGEVAEQYF. The CDR3 bases are TGTGCCAGCAGCCTCTTAGGGGGAGAGGTGGCCGAGCAGTACTTC.

CDR3 amino acids: CASSLHKGRGETQYF. The CDR3 bases are TGTGCCAGCAGCTTACATAAGGGGAGGGGCGAGACCCAGTACTTC. The rearrangement joins TRBV7-2 to TRBJ2-5; 7 bases line up with TRBD2. Germline-derived CDR1 and CDR2 are SGHTA and FQGNSA. J lost 5 bases, V lost 2 bases, and 8 bases had no gene match. The CDR3 is 15 residues long. The whole variable domain, remainder taken from reference TRBV7-2 and TRBJ2-5, is GAGVSQSPSNKVTEKGKDVELRCDPISGHTALYWYRQSLGQGLEFLIYFQGNSAPDKSGLPSDRFSAERTGGSVSTLTIQRTQQEDSAVYLCASSLHKGRGETQYFGPGTRLLVL.

The rearrangement uses TRBV2 and TRBJ2-3; D gene unclear. V lost 2 bases, J lost 10 bases, and 10 bases lay in between. CDR3 length equals 12 residues. Germline CDR1 and CDR2: SNHLY and FYNNEI. DNA for the CDR3: TGTGCCAGCAGTGAATACGAGGTGCCGCAGTATTTT. The encoded protein is CASSEYEVPQYF.

The chain uses TRBV5-1 and TRBJ2-6; TRBD1 agrees at 8 bases. The germline CDR1 and CDR2 sequences are SGHRS and YFSETQ. The CDR3 sequence is 17 residues long. Unmatched junction bases numbered 9, after V lost 7 bases and J lost 0 bases. The CDR3 DNA is TGCGCCAGCTTGGGCGGGACAGGCTACTCTGGGGCCAACGTCCTGACTTTC. It codes for CASLGGTGYSGANVLTF. Together with reference TRBV5-1 and TRBJ2-6, the CDR3 gives the full variable domain: KAGVTQTPRYLIKTRGQQVTLSCSPISGHRSVSWYQQTPGQGLQFLFEYFSETQRNKGNFPGRFSGRQFSNSRSEMNVSTLELGDSALYLCASLGGTGYSGANVLTFGAGSRLTVL.

V is TRBV10-3 and J is TRBJ1-2; 11 positions match TRBD1. CDR3 length: 17 amino acids. V lost 0 bases and J lost 4; bases outside the gene matches: 7. Germline lookup yields CDR1 ENHRY and CDR2 SYGVKD. The CDR3 protein is CAISESTGTGGSYGYTF. The CDR3 DNA sequence: TGTGCCATCAGTGAGTCGACCGGGACAGGGGGTAGCTATGGCTACACCTTC.

Relative to its sample, this clone is medium-sized. V and J are TRBV7-9 and TRBJ2-3; no reliable D call. Germline CDR1 SEHNR, CDR2 FQNEAQ (reference sequence). There are 11 residues in the CDR3. Trimming removed 2 bases at V and 5 bases at J, with 2 bases between. Written as DNA, the CDR3 is TGTGCCAGCAGCTTAAGAGATACGCAGTATTTT. It codes for CASSLRDTQYF. Variable domain in full (rest from reference TRBV7-9 and TRBJ2-3): DTGVSQNPRHKITKRGQNVTFRCDPISEHNRLYWYRQTLGQGPEFLTYFQNEAQLEKSRLLSDRFSAERPKGSFSTLEIQRTEQGDSAMYLCASSLRDTQYFGPGTRLTVL.

This clone was detected only once. The chain uses TRBV4-1 and TRBJ2-7, with D uncertain. The V and J ends lost 2 bases and 4 bases respectively, with 9 bases between them. The length of the CDR3 is 13 residues. Germline V CDR1 and CDR2: MGHRA, YSYEKL. The CDR3 loop is CASSQTENYEQYF. The CDR3 DNA reads as TGCGCCAGCAGCCAAACAGAAAATTACGAGCAGTACTTC.

This chain connects TRBV6-2 or TRBV6-3 to TRBJ2-7, with D possibly matching TRBD1 (6 bases). The length of the CDR3 is 18 residues. Between the trimmed V and J ends, which lost 5 bases and 0 bases, there was a span of 23 bases. Germline V gives CDR1 MNHEY, CDR2 SVGEGT. Here the CDR3 DNA reads TGTGCCAGCAGTGACTTCGGGGACACCCGCATGCACTCCTACGAGCAGTACTTC. Translating gives CASSDFGDTRMHSYEQYF.

This clone was seen a single time. The rearrangement joins TRBV25-1 to TRBJ1-2; 8 bases are shared with TRBD1. This CDR3 contains 14 residues. CDR1 and CDR2 from the germline V gene are MGHDK and SYGVNS. V lost 4 bases and J lost 4; bases outside the gene matches: 5. The CDR3 here is CASSVNTGGYGYTF. In DNA, the CDR3 is TGTGCCAGCAGTGTAAATACAGGGGGCTATGGCTACACCTTC.

This clone has a handful of counts. This chain connects TRBV4-3 to TRBJ2-3, with TRBD2 matching 8 bases. This CDR3 has 17 amino acids. Germline V gives CDR1 LGHNA, CDR2 YSLEER. V lost 3 bases to trimming and J lost 0 bases; unmatched junction nucleotides: 8. Here the CDR3 DNA reads TGCGCCAGCAGCCAGGGTAGCGGGGTTTATAGCACAGATACGCAGTATTTT. Its protein is CASSQGSGVYSTDTQYF.

V gene TRBV28 combines with J gene TRBJ2-5; D is ambiguous. The V and J ends lost 7 bases and 5 bases respectively, with 8 bases between them. Germline CDR1 and CDR2: MDHEN and SYDVKM. This CDR3 contains 11 residues. The CDR3 DNA sequence: TGTGCCAGCACCAGTCTTGAGACCCAGTACTTC. Translated, it gives CASTSLETQYF. Filled out from reference TRBV28 and TRBJ2-5, the complete variable domain reads DVKVTQSSRYLVKRTGEKVFLECVQDMDHENMFWYRQDPGLGLRLIYFSYDVKMKEKGDIPEGYSVSREKKERFSLILESASTNQTSMYLCASTSLETQYFGPGTRLLVL.

This clone was detected once. This sequence joins TRBV4-1 and TRBJ2-7; no firm D call. The germline gives CDR1 MGHRA, CDR2 YSYEKL. The CDR3 runs 14 residues. V shed 6 bases and J shed 0 bases, with 12 bases lying between them. CDR3 region: CASSPTVISYEQYV. Written as DNA, the CDR3 is TGCGCCAGCAGTCCTACAGTGATCTCCTACGAGCAGTACGTC.